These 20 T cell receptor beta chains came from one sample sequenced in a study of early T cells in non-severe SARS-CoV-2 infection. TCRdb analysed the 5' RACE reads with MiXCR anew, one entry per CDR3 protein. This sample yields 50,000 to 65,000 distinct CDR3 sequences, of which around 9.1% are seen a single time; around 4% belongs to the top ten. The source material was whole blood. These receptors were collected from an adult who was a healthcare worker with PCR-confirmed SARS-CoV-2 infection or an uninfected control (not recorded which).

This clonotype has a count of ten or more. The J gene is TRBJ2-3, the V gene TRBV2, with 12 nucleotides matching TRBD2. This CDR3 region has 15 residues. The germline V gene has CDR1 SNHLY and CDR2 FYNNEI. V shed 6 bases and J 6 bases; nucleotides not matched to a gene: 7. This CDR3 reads CASRKLAGGEDTQYF. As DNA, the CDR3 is TGTGCCAGCAGGAAACTAGCGGGGGGTGAGGATACGCAGTATTTT.

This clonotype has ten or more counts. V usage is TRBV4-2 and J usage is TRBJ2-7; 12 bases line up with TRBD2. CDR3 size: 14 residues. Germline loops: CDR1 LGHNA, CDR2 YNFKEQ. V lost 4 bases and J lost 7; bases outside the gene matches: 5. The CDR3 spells CASSPRLAGDEQYF. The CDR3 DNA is TGTGCCAGCAGCCCGCGACTAGCGGGAGATGAGCAGTACTTC.

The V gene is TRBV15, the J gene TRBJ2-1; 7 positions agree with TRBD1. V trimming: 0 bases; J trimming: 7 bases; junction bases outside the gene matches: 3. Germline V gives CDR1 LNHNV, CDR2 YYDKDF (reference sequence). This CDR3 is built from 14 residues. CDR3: CATSREGRGNEQFF. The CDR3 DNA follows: TGTGCCACCAGCAGAGAGGGCAGGGGGAATGAGCAGTTCTTC. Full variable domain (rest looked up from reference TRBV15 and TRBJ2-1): DAMVIQNPRYQVTQFGKPVTLSCSQTLNHNVMYWYQQKSSQAPKLLFHYYDKDFNNEADTPDNFQSRRPNTSFCFLDIRSPGLGDTAMYLCATSREGRGNEQFFGPGTRLTVL.

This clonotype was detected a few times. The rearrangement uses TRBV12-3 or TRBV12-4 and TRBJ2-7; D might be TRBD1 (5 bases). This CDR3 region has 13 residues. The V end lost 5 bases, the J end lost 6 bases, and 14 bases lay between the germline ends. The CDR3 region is CASSRNRWAEQYF. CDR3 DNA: TGTGCCAGCAGTCGAAACAGGTGGGCCGAGCAGTACTTC.

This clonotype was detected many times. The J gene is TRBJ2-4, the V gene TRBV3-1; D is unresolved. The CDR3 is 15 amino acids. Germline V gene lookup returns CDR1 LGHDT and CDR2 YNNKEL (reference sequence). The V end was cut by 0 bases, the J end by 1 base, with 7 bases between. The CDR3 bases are TGTGCCAGCAGCCAAGAGGGAAGGGCCAAAAACATTCAGTACTTC. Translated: CASSQEGRAKNIQYF.

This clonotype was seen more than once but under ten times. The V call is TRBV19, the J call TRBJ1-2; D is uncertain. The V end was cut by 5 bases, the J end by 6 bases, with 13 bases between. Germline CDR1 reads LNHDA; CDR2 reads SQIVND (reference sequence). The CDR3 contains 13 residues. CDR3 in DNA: TGTGCCAGTAGTCCAAGACGGGCGGATGGCTACACCTTC. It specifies CASSPRRADGYTF.

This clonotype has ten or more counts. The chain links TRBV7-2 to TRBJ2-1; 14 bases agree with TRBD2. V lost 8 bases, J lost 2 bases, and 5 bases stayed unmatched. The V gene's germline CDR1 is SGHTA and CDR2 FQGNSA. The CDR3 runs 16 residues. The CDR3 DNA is TGTGCCAGCGGGGGACTAGCGGGAGACCCCTACAATGAGCAGTTCTTC. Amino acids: CASGGLAGDPYNEQFF.

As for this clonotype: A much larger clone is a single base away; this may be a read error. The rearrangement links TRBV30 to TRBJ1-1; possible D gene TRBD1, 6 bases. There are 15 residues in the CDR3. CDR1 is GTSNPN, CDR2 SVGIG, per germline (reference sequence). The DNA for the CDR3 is TGTGCCTGGAGTTCCCCAGGGGAACTGAACGCTGAAGCTTTCTTT. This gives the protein CAWSSPGELNAEAFF.

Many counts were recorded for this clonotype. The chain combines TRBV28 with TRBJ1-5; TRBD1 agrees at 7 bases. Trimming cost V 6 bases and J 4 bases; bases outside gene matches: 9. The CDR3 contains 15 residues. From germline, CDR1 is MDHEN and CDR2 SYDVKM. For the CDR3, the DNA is TGTGCCAGCAGCAGACAGGGTGTCCTTAATCAGCCCCAGCATTTT. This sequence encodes CASSRQGVLNQPQHF.

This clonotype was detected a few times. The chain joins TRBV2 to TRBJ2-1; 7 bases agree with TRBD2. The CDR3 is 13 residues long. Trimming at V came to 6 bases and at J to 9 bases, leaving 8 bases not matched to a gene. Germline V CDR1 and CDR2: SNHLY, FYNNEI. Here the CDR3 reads CASSPGPGGEQFF. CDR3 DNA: TGTGCCAGCAGCCCGGGTCCGGGGGGTGAGCAGTTCTTC.

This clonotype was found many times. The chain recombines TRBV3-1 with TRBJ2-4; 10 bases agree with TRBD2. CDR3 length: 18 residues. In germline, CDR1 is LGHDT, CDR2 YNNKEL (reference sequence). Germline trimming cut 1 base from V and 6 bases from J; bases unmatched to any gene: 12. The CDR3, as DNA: TGTGCCAGCAGCCAAGGCCTAGGAGCGGGAGGGCCCAGAAACATTCAGTACTTC. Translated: CASSQGLGAGGPRNIQYF.

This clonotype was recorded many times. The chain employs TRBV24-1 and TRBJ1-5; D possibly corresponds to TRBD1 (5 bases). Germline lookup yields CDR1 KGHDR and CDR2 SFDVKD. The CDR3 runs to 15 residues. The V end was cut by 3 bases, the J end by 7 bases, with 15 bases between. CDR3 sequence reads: CATSDGQGGKQPQHF. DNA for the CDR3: TGTGCCACCAGTGATGGGCAGGGAGGAAAACAGCCCCAGCATTTT.

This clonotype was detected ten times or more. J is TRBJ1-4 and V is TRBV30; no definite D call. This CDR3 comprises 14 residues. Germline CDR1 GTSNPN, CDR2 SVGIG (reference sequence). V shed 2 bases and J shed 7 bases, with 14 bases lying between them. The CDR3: CAWSPGPHSEKLFF. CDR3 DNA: TGTGCCTGGAGTCCCGGGCCCCATTCTGAAAAACTGTTTTTT.

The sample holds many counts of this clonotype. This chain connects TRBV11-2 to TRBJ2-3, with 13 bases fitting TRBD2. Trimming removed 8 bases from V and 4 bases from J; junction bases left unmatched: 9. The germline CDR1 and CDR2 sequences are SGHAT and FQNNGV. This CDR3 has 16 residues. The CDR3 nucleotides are TGTGCCAGCCAGACTAGCGGGGGGCTTCGGGCAGATACGCAGTATTTT. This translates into CASQTSGGLRADTQYF.

CDR3 in DNA: TGTGCCAGCGAGACAGGGGGCGGGGATCAGCCCCAGCATTTT. Protein: CASETGGGDQPQHF. The chain combines TRBV6-6 with TRBJ1-5; the match to TRBD1 covers 10 bases. Germline assignment: CDR1 MNHNY and CDR2 SVGAGI (reference sequence). The J segment lost 5 bases and the V segment lost 8 bases, leaving 6 bases of the junction unmatched. The CDR3 has 14 residues.

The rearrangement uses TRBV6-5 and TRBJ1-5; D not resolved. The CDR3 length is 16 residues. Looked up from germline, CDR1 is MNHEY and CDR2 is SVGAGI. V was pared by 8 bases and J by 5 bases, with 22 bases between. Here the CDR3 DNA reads TGTGCCAGCCGTCCGAGAGTCTCGGGAGATGATCAGCCCCAGCATTTT. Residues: CASRPRVSGDDQPQHF.

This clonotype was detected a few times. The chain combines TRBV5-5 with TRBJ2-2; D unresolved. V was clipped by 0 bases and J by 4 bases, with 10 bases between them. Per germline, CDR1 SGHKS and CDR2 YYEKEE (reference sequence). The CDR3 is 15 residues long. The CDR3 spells CASSLAGGFTGELFF. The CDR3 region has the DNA TGTGCCAGCAGCTTGGCTGGCGGATTCACCGGGGAGCTGTTTTTT.

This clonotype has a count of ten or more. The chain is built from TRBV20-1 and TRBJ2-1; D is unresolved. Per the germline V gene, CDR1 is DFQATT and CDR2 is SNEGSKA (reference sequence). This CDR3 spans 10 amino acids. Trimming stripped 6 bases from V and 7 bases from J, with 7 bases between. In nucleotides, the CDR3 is TGCAGTGCCACGCTTAATGAGCAGTTCTTC. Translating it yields CSATLNEQFF.

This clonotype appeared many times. In nucleotides, the CDR3 is TGTGCCAGCAGCTCCCGGACAGGGGCGGATGAGCAGTTCTTC. Translation gives CASSSRTGADEQFF. The V and J genes are TRBV7-2 and TRBJ2-1; 9 bases agree with TRBD1. The CDR3 covers 14 residues. V was pared by 4 bases and J by 8 bases, with 6 bases of the junction left unmatched. Germline CDR1 SGHTA, CDR2 FQGNSA. Full variable domain (missing parts from reference TRBV7-2 and TRBJ2-1): GAGVSQSPSNKVTEKGKDVELRCDPISGHTALYWYRQSLGQGLEFLIYFQGNSAPDKSGLPSDRFSAERTGGSVSTLTIQRTQQEDSAVYLCASSSRTGADEQFFGPGTRLTVL.

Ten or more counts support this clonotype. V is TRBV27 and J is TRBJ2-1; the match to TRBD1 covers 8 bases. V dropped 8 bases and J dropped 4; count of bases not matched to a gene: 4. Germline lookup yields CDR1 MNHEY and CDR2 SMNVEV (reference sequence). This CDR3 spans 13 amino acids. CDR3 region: CASAGQGYNEQFF. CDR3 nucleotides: TGTGCCAGCGCCGGACAGGGATACAATGAGCAGTTCTTC.